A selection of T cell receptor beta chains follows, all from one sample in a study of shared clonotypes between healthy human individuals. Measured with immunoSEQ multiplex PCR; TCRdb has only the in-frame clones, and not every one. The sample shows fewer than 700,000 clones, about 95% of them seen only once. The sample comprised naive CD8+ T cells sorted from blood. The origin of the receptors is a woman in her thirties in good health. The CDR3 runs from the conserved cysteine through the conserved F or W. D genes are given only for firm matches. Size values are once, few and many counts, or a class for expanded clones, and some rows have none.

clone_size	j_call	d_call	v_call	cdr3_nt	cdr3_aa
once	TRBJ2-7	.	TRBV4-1	TGCGCCAGCAGCCAAGTCCCAGGGGCCAGGGCCTACGAGCAGTACTTC	CASSQVPGARAYEQYF
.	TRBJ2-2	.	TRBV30	TGTGCCTGGATGGACACCGGGGAGCTGTTTTTT	CAWMDTGELFF
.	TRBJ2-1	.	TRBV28	TGTGCCAGCAGTTTTGAACTAGGTCTATCCTACAATGAGCAGTTCTTC	CASSFELGLSYNEQFF
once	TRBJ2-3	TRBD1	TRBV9	TGTGCCAGCAAGGGACAGGTAGACGATACGCAGTATTTT	CASKGQVDDTQYF
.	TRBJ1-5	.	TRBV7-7	TGTGCCAGCAGCCCCCGTTTAAGGGTGAATCAGCCCCAGCATTTT	CASSPRLRVNQPQHF
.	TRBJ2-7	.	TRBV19	TGTGCCAGTAGTATATATCGGGGTACGGCCTACGAGCAGTACTTC	CASSIYRGTAYEQYF
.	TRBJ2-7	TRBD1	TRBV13	TGTGCCAGCAGCTCACAGGGGGCGCATTATGGGTACGAGCAGTACTTC	CASSSQGAHYGYEQYF
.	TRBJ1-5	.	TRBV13	TGTGCCAGCAGTAAACAGGGAAACGAGAATCAGCCCCAGCATTTT	CASSKQGNENQPQHF
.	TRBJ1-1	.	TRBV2	TGTGCCAGCTCTGCAGGTGGCCCGAACACTGAAGCTTTCTTT	CASSAGGPNTEAFF
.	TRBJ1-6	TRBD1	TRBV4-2	TGTGCCAGCAGCCAAGGGACAGGGGTCTCACCCCTCCACTTT	CASSQGTGVSPLHF
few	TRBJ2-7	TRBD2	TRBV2	TGTGCCAGCACACTAGCGGCCTCGCGGCGCAGCGAGCAGTACTTC	CASTLAASRRSEQYF
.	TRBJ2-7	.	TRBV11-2	TGTGCCAGCAGCGACCCAACGAGCGCATCAACCTACGAGCAGTACTTC	CASSDPTSASTYEQYF
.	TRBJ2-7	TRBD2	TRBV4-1	TGCGCCAGCAGCCAAGGCGGGGGACTACCTTCCTACGAGCAGTACTTC	CASSQGGGLPSYEQYF
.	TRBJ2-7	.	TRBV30	TGTGCCTGGAGTGTAATCCCCCTTTTAGACGGATGGGCCTCTTCCTACGAGCAGTACTTC	CAWSVIPLLDGWASSYEQYF
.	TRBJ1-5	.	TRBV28	TGTGCCAGTGAAACCAGGGGCCCTCAGCCCCAGCATTTT	CASETRGPQPQHF
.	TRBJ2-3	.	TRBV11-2	TGTGCCAGCAGCTTACAGGGATGGAGTTCAGATACGCAGTATTTT	CASSLQGWSSDTQYF
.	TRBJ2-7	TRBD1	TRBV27	TGTGCCAGCAGACCGGGACAGGGTGCCGACGAGCAGTACTTC	CASRPGQGADEQYF
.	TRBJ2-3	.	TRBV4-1	TGCGCCAGCAAACGGATGGGGCAGACTACTAGCACAGATACGCAGTATTTT	CASKRMGQTTSTDTQYF
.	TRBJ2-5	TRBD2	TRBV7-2	TGTGCCAGCAGCGCGCCGGGACTAGGGTTGTTGCAGACCCAGTACTTC	CASSAPGLGLLQTQYF
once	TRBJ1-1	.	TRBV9	TGTGCCAGCAGCGTTTGGACAGAGAACACTGAAGCTTTCTTT	CASSVWTENTEAFF
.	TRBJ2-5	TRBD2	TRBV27	TGTGCCAGCAGTTTCATTGCGGGAGTTAGGGAGACCCAGTACTTC	CASSFIAGVRETQYF
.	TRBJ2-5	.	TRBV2	TGTGCCAGGACCGGAGACAGAATACAAGAGACCCAGTACTTC	CARTGDRIQETQYF
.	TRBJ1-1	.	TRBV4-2	TGTGCCAGCAGAACGCAGGGAGGGTACACTGAAGCTTTCTTT	CASRTQGGYTEAFF
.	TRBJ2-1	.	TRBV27	TGTGCCAGCAGTTTATCGTGGTACAATGAGCAGTTCTTC	CASSLSWYNEQFF
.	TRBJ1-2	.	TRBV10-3	TGTGCCATCAGTGAGTCGGACGGATTCTATGGCTACACCTTC	CAISESDGFYGYTF
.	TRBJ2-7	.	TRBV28	TGTGCCAGCAGTTTATACGGGAATTCCTACGAGCAGTACTTC	CASSLYGNSYEQYF
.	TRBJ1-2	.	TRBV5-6	TGTGCCAGCTCCGGGCAGGGAGGTTGGAATGGCTACACCTTC	CASSGQGGWNGYTF